This TCR beta chain was profiled in a study of T cell responses to AZD1222 COVID-19 vaccine. Sequencing was performed with immunoSEQ multiplex PCR; in TCRdb, only in-frame clones are kept and a portion is missing. Of about 67,000 clones listed, about 85% are singletons. This clone was counted between two and nine times. Germline CDR1 is KGHSH and CDR2 is LQKENI. Trimming took 2 bases from V and 3 from J; bases not matched to a gene: 13. The CDR3 runs to 18 residues. Sequencing was performed on peripheral blood, taken on day 0 of AZD1222 vaccination. This chain connects TRBV18 to TRBJ1-2; TRBD1 matches at 9 bases. The receptor was derived from an adult in good health. Written as DNA, the CDR3 is TGTGCCAGCTCACCAAGGGGAGTACGGGACAGGGCGGACTATGGCTACACCTTC. Translation: CASSPRGVRDRADYGYTF.